This record covers a single TCR beta chain. Its antigen is still unknown. Produced via immunoSEQ multiplex PCR; TCRdb's table is partial and in-frame only. Among 85,000 to 130,000 clones listed, more than 75% were seen once. This sample is drawn from a study of radiotherapy plus CTLA-4 blockade in lung cancer. Across the whole study: Patients showed objective responses in roughly 18% of cases and disease control in approximately 28%.

Each patient with chemo-refractory metastatic non-small-cell lung cancer was treated with focal radiation plus CTLA-4 blockade using ipilimumab. Study results and limitations: The best prediction of response reportedly came from early blood T cell clone dynamics, with interferon-beta. Among blood TCR repertoires after radiotherapy plus ipilimumab, tumor-derived clones expanded.

The origin of this receptor is a human donor with non-small cell lung cancer that progressed on radiotherapy plus ipilimumab. Some clones in this sample may be carry-over from other donors' samples. The sequenced sample was peripheral blood, obtained from a patient treated with radiotherapy plus ipilimumab.

CDR3 DNA sequence: TGTGCCAGCAGCTTAGTTCACGCAGATACGCAGTATTTT. Its translation: CASSLVHADTQYF. This chain uses TRBV7-3 with TRBJ2-3; D not certain. The ends were cut back, 2 bases at V and 4 bases at J, with 7 bases in the middle. The CDR3 loop spans 13 amino acids. Germline V gene sequence: CDR1 SGHTA, CDR2 FQGTGA. Filled out from reference TRBV7-3 and TRBJ2-3, the complete variable domain reads GAGVSQTPSNKVTEKGKYVELRCDPISGHTALYWYRQSLGQGPEFLIYFQGTGAADDSGLPNDRFFAVRPEGSVSTLKIQRTERGDSAVYLCASSLVHADTQYFGPGTRLTVL.